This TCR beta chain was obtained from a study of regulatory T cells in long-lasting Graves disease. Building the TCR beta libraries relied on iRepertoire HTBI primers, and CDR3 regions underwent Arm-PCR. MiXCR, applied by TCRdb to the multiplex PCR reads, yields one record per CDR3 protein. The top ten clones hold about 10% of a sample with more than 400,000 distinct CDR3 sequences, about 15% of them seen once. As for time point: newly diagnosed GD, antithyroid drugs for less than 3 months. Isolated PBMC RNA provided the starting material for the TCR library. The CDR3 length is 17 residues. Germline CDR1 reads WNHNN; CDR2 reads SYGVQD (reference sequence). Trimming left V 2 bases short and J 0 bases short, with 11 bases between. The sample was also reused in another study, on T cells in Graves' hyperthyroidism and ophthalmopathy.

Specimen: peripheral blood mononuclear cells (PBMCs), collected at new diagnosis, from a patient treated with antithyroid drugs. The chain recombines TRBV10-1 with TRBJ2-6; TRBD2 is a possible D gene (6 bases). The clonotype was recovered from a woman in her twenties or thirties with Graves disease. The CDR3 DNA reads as TGCGCCAGCAGTGAGGGGGGGTCCCACTCTGGGGCCAACGTCCTGACTTTC. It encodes CASSEGGSHSGANVLTF.